This T cell receptor beta chain was identified during a study of shared clonotypes between healthy human individuals. Sequenced by immunoSEQ multiplex PCR; TCRdb stores in-frame clones only, minus some. Of some 2 million clones in the sample, about 94% were seen once. Naive-designated CD8 cells lacked CD45RO, were positively enriched for CCR7, and omitted terminally differentiated effector memory CD45RA+ cells. In regard to this clone: Within the sample, other DNA sequences also encode this same CDR3.

Germline V gene sequence: CDR1 SGHRS, CDR2 YFSETQ. V shed 0 bases and J 5 bases; nucleotides not matched to a gene: 4. The CDR3 is 15 residues long. The receptor's source is a man younger than 30 in good health. This sequence joins TRBV5-1 and TRBJ2-1; 8 positions agree with TRBD2. Sequenced: naive CD8+ T cells sorted from blood. CDR3 nucleotide sequence: TGCGCCAGCAGCTTGGTAGGCGGGGGGAACAATGAGCAGTTCTTC. It codes for CASSLVGGGNNEQFF. Complete variable domain (other parts from reference TRBV5-1 and TRBJ2-1): KAGVTQTPRYLIKTRGQQVTLSCSPISGHRSVSWYQQTPGQGLQFLFEYFSETQRNKGNFPGRFSGRQFSNSRSEMNVSTLELGDSALYLCASSLVGGGNNEQFFGPGTRLTVL.